This T cell receptor (beta chain) was observed in a study of OX40 agonist ivuxolimab in advanced cancers. Overall study: Hepatocellular carcinoma, melanoma, renal cell or head and neck cancer affected the dose-escalation patients.

CDR1 MNHEY and CDR2 SMNVEV come from the germline V gene (reference sequence). The J segment lost 7 bases and the V segment lost 4 bases, leaving 7 bases of the junction unmatched. CDR3 length: 14 residues. Using immunoSEQ multiplex PCR, the repertoire was profiled, and TCRdb retains in-frame clones only, with some absent. The sample includes about 63,000 clones, about nine tenths of them seen just once. Regarding the study as a whole: Expanded clones belonging to CD8+ T cells outnumbered, on average, those of CD4+.

Turning to this clone: Its antigen is unknown.

The source material was CD4+ or CD8+ T cells sorted from blood, sampled in a trial of the OX40 agonist ivuxolimab. V is TRBV27 and J is TRBJ2-7; 10 bases agree with TRBD2. This sequence was found in an adult with an advanced solid tumor such as melanoma, head and neck, liver or kidney cancer. The CDR3 here is CASSWTSGSREQYF. The CDR3 region has the DNA TGTGCCAGCAGTTGGACTAGCGGATCTCGGGAGCAGTACTTC.